Each of the 22 T cell receptor beta chains below was sequenced from the same sample in a study of shared clonotypes between healthy human individuals (dated by TCRdb to 2018 to 2020). The protocol used for the library was the immunoSEQ multiplex PCR assay. Entries here come from immuneACCESS through TCRdb and include only in-frame sequences with V and J called. Some clones fail to appear in such tables; in the studies checked, an unresolved V gene covers under half of the shortfall, and the cause of the remainder is unknown. The sample data list about 980,000 clones, and around 80% of these were observed just once. The ten largest clones add up to 1.5% of the sample. The sample consisted of memory CD4+ T cells sorted from blood. Read against the paper, the sample's cell subset or site label means: CD45RA-negative fraction. The origin of the receptors is a young man in good health.

The rearrangement uses TRBV30 and TRBJ1-2, with D perhaps matching TRBD1 (6 bases). Germline V gives CDR1 GTSNPN, CDR2 SVGIG (reference sequence). This CDR3 is 13 amino acids long. V lost 1 base, J lost 7 bases, and 13 bases lay in between. The CDR3 loop reads CAWSDSGAAGYTF. Here the CDR3 DNA reads TGTGCCTGGAGTGATTCGGGGGCCGCTGGCTACACCTTC.

The chain is built from TRBV7-2 and TRBJ1-5; D is unclear. The V end was cut by 5 bases, the J end by 3 bases, with 5 bases between. Looked up from germline, CDR1 is SGHTA and CDR2 is FQGNSA. The CDR3 totals 12 residues. In nucleotides, the CDR3 is TGTGCCAGCAGCAGGGTCAATCAGCCCCAGCATTTT. Protein product: CASSRVNQPQHF.

V and J are TRBV27 and TRBJ2-1; 7 positions match TRBD1. Germline-derived CDR1 and CDR2 are MNHEY and SMNVEV (reference sequence). V lost 2 bases, J lost 10 bases, and 2 bases stayed unmatched. The CDR3 extends over 12 amino acids. The chain's CDR3 is CASSLRGPEQFF. CDR3 coding DNA: TGTGCCAGCAGTTTAAGGGGGCCCGAGCAGTTCTTC.

The gene calls are TRBV7-2 and TRBJ2-6; 9 nucleotides line up with TRBD1. Germline V gene lookup returns CDR1 SGHTA and CDR2 FQGNSA. The CDR3 length is 16 residues. Germline trimming cut 4 bases from V and 3 bases from J; bases unmatched to any gene: 4. The CDR3: CASSSGTGFGANVLTF. In DNA, the CDR3 is TGTGCCAGCAGCTCCGGGACAGGGTTTGGGGCCAACGTCCTGACTTTC. Filled out from reference TRBV7-2 and TRBJ2-6, the complete variable domain reads GAGVSQSPSNKVTEKGKDVELRCDPISGHTALYWYRQSLGQGLEFLIYFQGNSAPDKSGLPSDRFSAERTGGSVSTLTIQRTQQEDSAVYLCASSSGTGFGANVLTFGAGSRLTVL.

J is TRBJ1-4 and V is TRBV2; TRBD1 is a possible D gene (6 bases). CDR1 and CDR2 from the germline V gene are SNHLY and FYNNEI. V dropped 2 bases and J dropped 4 bases, with 11 bases sitting between them. The CDR3 consists of 15 residues. CDR3 sequence: CASSERTALNEKLFF. CDR3 sequence (DNA): TGTGCCAGCAGTGAACGGACAGCACTTAATGAAAAACTGTTTTTT.

The gene calls are TRBV9 and TRBJ1-5; D is unresolved. This CDR3 has 13 amino acids. V shed 3 bases and J shed 6 bases, with 10 bases lying between them. Germline loops: CDR1 SGDLS, CDR2 YYNGEE. The CDR3 nucleotides read TGTGCCAGCAGCGGAGTACTCGGTCAGCCCCAGCATTTT. Protein: CASSGVLGQPQHF.

The chain carries TRBV9 and TRBJ1-1, with D perhaps TRBD1 (5 bases). CDR1 is SGDLS, CDR2 YYNGEE, per germline. V was cut by 4 bases and J by 11 bases, with 18 bases left in between. CDR3 length: 13 residues. The CDR3 here is CASSIMGEGPAFF. DNA of the CDR3: TGTGCCAGCAGCATCATGGGGGAAGGGCCTGCTTTCTTT.

The chain joins TRBV10-3 to TRBJ2-2, with TRBD1 matching 7 bases. Trimming took 9 bases from V and 0 from J; bases not matched to a gene: 1. The germline CDR1 and CDR2 sequences are ENHRY and SYGVKD. This CDR3 is built from 13 residues. As DNA, the CDR3 is TGTGCCATGGGGACAGCGAACACCGGGGAGCTGTTTTTT. This gives the protein CAMGTANTGELFF.

The V gene is TRBV30, the J gene TRBJ1-2, with a tentative D call TRBD1 (5 bases). CDR3 length: 17 amino acids. Germline CDR1 reads GTSNPN; CDR2 reads SVGIG (reference sequence). The germline V and J ends were trimmed by 0 bases and 2 bases, with 19 bases remaining between them. CDR3 amino acids: CAWSVPRGRRPNYGYTF. CDR3 coding DNA: TGTGCCTGGAGTGTACCGAGGGGCCGCCGACCGAACTATGGCTACACCTTC.

On this clone: The identical CDR3 is also encoded by other nucleotide sequences in the sample. The chain carries TRBV6-1 and TRBJ1-5; D call uncertain. There are 11 residues in the CDR3. Germline V CDR1 and CDR2: MNHNS, SASEGT. The V end lost 8 bases, the J end lost 6 bases, and 8 bases lay between the germline ends. Here the CDR3 DNA reads TGTGCCAGCGGGATCGGTCAGCCCCAGCATTTT. It translates to CASGIGQPQHF.

This clone has only a few counts. This chain uses TRBV6-5 with TRBJ2-7, with D possibly being TRBD1 or TRBD2 (5 bases each). This CDR3 is 16 amino acids long. V dropped 0 bases and J dropped 6 bases, with 18 bases sitting between them. Looked up from germline, CDR1 is MNHEY and CDR2 is SVGAGI. The CDR3 sequence is CASSYSGTVRVGEQYF. CDR3 DNA: TGTGCCAGCAGTTACTCGGGGACGGTGCGGGTTGGCGAGCAGTACTTC.

About this clone: Other DNA variants within this sample encode the same CDR3. The rearrangement links TRBV27 to TRBJ1-5; 9 nucleotides align to TRBD1. This CDR3 has 14 residues. CDR1 and CDR2 (germline): MNHEY, SMNVEV (reference sequence). V shed 4 bases and J 4 bases; nucleotides not matched to a gene: 2. DNA of the CDR3: TGTGCCAGCAGTTGGGGACAGGGTAATCAGCCCCAGCATTTT. It translates to CASSWGQGNQPQHF.

The chain couples TRBV5-1 to TRBJ2-1, with 14 bases identical to TRBD2. CDR3 length: 17 amino acids. Germline CDR1 and CDR2: SGHRS and YFSETQ. The V gene end was trimmed by 4 bases and the J gene end by 6 bases; junction bases not matched to a gene: 9. In DNA, the CDR3 is TGCGCCAGCAGCCCCCGGGTTGGGACTAGCGGGAGCAATGAGCAGTTCTTC. It specifies CASSPRVGTSGSNEQFF.

This chain links TRBV19 with TRBJ2-3, with 8 bases aligning to TRBD2. The trim removed 9 bases at V and 4 bases at J, leaving 12 bases unmatched. In germline, CDR1 is LNHDA, CDR2 SQIVND (reference sequence). The CDR3 is 15 amino acids. The CDR3 is CASEVGLGLSDTQYF. The CDR3 nucleotides are TGTGCCAGCGAAGTGGGACTAGGGTTATCAGATACGCAGTATTTT.

This CDR3 reads CASSLGLGREQFF. CDR3 nucleotide sequence: TGTGCCAGCAGCTTAGGGTTGGGGAGGGAGCAGTTCTTC. V is TRBV7-9 and J is TRBJ2-1; the D gene is possibly TRBD2 (6 bases). The CDR3 has 13 amino acids. Trimming stripped 1 base from V and 10 bases from J, with 11 bases between. The germline V gene encodes CDR1 SEHNR and CDR2 FQNEAQ (reference sequence).

The V and J genes are TRBV30 and TRBJ2-7; D remains ambiguous. Trimming pared 2 bases from V and 5 bases from J, leaving 7 bases between. CDR1 GTSNPN and CDR2 SVGIG come from the germline V gene (reference sequence). The CDR3 consists of 11 residues. CDR3 region: CAWSRVDEQYF. CDR3 DNA sequence: TGTGCCTGGAGTCGCGTGGACGAGCAGTACTTC.

The J gene is TRBJ1-2, the V gene TRBV6-5; a weak D match, TRBD1 (6 bases). The CDR3 is made up of 15 amino acids. Germline V gives CDR1 MNHEY, CDR2 SVGAGI. The V end lost 0 bases, the J end lost 5 bases, and 13 bases lay between the germline ends. CDR3 DNA: TGTGCCAGCAGTTACTCGAGTACAGGGTTGTATGGCTACACCTTC. This codes for CASSYSSTGLYGYTF.

Only one count was recorded for this clone. This chain uses TRBV18 with TRBJ1-3; D is ambiguous. Germline CDR1 is KGHSH and CDR2 is LQKENI. V shed 0 bases and J shed 3 bases, with 9 bases lying between them. The CDR3 runs to 15 residues. Here the CDR3 reads CASSPPGRFGNTIYF. CDR3 bases: TGTGCCAGCTCACCACCAGGGCGGTTTGGAAACACCATATATTTT.

This clone was observed at least ten times. At the DNA level, this CDR3 is encoded by other sequences in the same sample as well. The J gene is TRBJ1-2, the V gene TRBV28; D is unresolved. This CDR3 has 13 amino acids. Trimming took off 6 bases at V and 4 bases at J, with 12 bases between the two ends. The germline V gene encodes CDR1 MDHEN and CDR2 SYDVKM. The CDR3 reads CASRTYDLYGYTF. CDR3 bases: TGTGCCAGCAGAACATACGACCTCTATGGCTACACCTTC.

In nucleotides, the CDR3 is TGTGCCAGTAGGCTAGCGGGGTCAGAGACCCAGTACTTC. Protein: CASRLAGSETQYF. This chain connects TRBV19 to TRBJ2-5; TRBD2 matches 9 bases. V lost 6 bases and J lost 4; bases outside the gene matches: 3. The CDR3 consists of 13 residues. From germline, CDR1 is LNHDA and CDR2 SQIVND (reference sequence).

This chain uses TRBV18 with TRBJ2-1; 7 bases line up with TRBD2. CDR3 length equals 17 residues. Germline CDR1 reads KGHSH; CDR2 reads LQKENI. V was clipped by 0 bases and J by 3 bases; unmatched bases: 8. The CDR3 reads CASSPPTGGTHYNEQFF. The DNA of the CDR3 is TGTGCCAGCTCACCACCCACCGGGGGGACCCACTACAATGAGCAGTTCTTC. Full variable domain (missing parts from reference TRBV18 and TRBJ2-1): NAGVMQNPRHLVRRRGQEARLRCSPMKGHSHVYWYRQLPEEGLKFMVYLQKENIIDESGMPKERFSAEFPKEGPSILRIQQVVRGDSAAYFCASSPPTGGTHYNEQFFGPGTRLTVL.

The sample holds a few counts of this clone. The chain carries TRBV2 and TRBJ2-3, with 12 bases fitting TRBD2. Looked up from germline, CDR1 is SNHLY and CDR2 is FYNNEI. V shed 4 bases, J shed 3 bases, and the junction held 2 bases outside the gene matches. CDR3 length equals 15 residues. CDR3 region: CASSVLAGGTDTQYF. In DNA form, the CDR3 reads TGTGCCAGCAGTGTGCTAGCGGGGGGGACAGATACGCAGTATTTT.